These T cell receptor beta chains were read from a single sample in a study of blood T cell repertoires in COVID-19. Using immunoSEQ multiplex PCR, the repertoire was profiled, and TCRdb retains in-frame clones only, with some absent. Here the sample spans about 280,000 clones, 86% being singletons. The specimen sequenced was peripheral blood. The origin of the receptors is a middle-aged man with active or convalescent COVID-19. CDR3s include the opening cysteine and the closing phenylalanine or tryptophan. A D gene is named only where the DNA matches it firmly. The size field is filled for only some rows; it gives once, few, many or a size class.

TGTGCCAGCAGCCTTTACGAGAGGGACACTGAAGCTTTCTTT CASSLYERDTEAFF TRBV3-1/TRBV3-2 - TRBJ1-1 14 -
TGTGCCAGCAGCTCCGGCCTGGGGGCTGAGATGGAACCGCAGTACTTC CASSSGLGAEMEPQYF TRBV7-9 - TRBJ2-7 16 -
TGTGCCAGCAGCCCCAGGGCTTCTGGAAACACCATATATTTT CASSPRASGNTIYF TRBV5-4 - TRBJ1-3 14 -
TGTGCCAGCAGCTTAGCGGCGGGGAATCAGCCCCAGCATTTT CASSLAAGNQPQHF TRBV7-9 - TRBJ1-5 14 -
TGTGCCAGCAGTCTACAGGGGACCTACGAGCAGTACTTC CASSLQGTYEQYF TRBV12-3/TRBV12-4 - TRBJ2-7 13 TRBD1
TGTGCTAGTGGTTTGGACCTAGGGGGGGCACACACCATATATTTT CASGLDLGGAHTIYF TRBV12-5 - TRBJ1-3 15 -
TGTGCCACCAGCAGCGCAGGGGGGACCTACGAGCAGTACTTC CATSSAGGTYEQYF TRBV10-3 - TRBJ2-7 14 -
TGTGCCAGCAGTGAACAGGGGGGCACAGATACGCAGTATTTT CASSEQGGTDTQYF TRBV6-1 - TRBJ2-3 14 TRBD1
TGTGCCAGCAGCGCCCACACCGTTGGCTTCTATGGCTACACCTTC CASSAHTVGFYGYTF TRBV7-9 - TRBJ1-2 15 -
TGTGCCAGTAGTATCAAAGGACAGGGGAATCGTCGGGCGAACACCATATATTTT CASSIKGQGNRRANTIYF TRBV19 few TRBJ1-3 18 TRBD1
TGCGCCAGCAGCTGGTCCGGTGCCTACAATGAGCAGTTCTTC CASSWSGAYNEQFF TRBV5-1 - TRBJ2-1 14 -